The 28 T cell receptor beta chains given below trace back to one sample, sequenced in a study of neurological immune-mediated disorders. MiXCR was run by TCRdb on the 5' RACE reads, yielding one entry per CDR3 protein. Of 35,000 to 50,000 distinct CDR3 sequences in the sample, roughly 2.5% were seen once. The sequenced sample was PBMCs. The receptors derive from a man in his fifties with multiple sclerosis.

This clonotype was detected ten times or more. The rearrangement uses TRBV20-1 and TRBJ2-7; 13 bases are shared with TRBD2. From germline, CDR1 is DFQATT and CDR2 SNEGSKA (reference sequence). Germline trimming cut 3 bases from V and 1 base from J; bases unmatched to any gene: 6. The CDR3 runs 16 residues. The CDR3 bases are TGCAGTGCTAGGGGGACTAGCGGGACACCTTCCTACGAGCAGTACTTC. Its translation: CSARGTSGTPSYEQYF.

There are many counts of this clonotype. The J gene is TRBJ1-3, the V gene TRBV7-2; no clear D. Germline assignment: CDR1 SGHTA and CDR2 FQGNSA. The V end was cut by 2 bases, the J end by 0 bases, with 11 bases between. The CDR3 consists of 16 residues. The CDR3 coding sequence is TGTGCCAGCAGCTTAAACGCGGGATCCTCTGGAAACACCATATATTTT. Translated, it gives CASSLNAGSSGNTIYF.

At least ten counts were recorded for this clonotype. The chain carries TRBV5-1 and TRBJ1-1; possible D gene TRBD1, 5 bases. CDR3 length: 14 residues. The germline V gene has CDR1 SGHRS and CDR2 YFSETQ. Deletions cut 0 bases from V and 0 bases from J, with 6 bases between. This chain's CDR3 is CASSLAGMNTEAFF. CDR3 coding DNA: TGCGCCAGCAGCTTGGCAGGGATGAACACTGAAGCTTTCTTT.

The sample holds a few counts of this clonotype. The chain joins TRBV7-2 to TRBJ2-7; D remains ambiguous. V lost 5 bases and J 4 bases, leaving 12 bases between the germline ends. This CDR3 region has 13 residues. Per the germline V gene, CDR1 is SGHTA and CDR2 is FQGNSA. CDR3 residues: CASSHQETYEQYF. CDR3 sequence (DNA): TGTGCCAGCAGCCATCAGGAGACGTACGAGCAGTACTTC. Full variable domain (remainder filled in from reference TRBV7-2 and TRBJ2-7): GAGVSQSPSNKVTEKGKDVELRCDPISGHTALYWYRQSLGQGLEFLIYFQGNSAPDKSGLPSDRFSAERTGGSVSTLTIQRTQQEDSAVYLCASSHQETYEQYFGPGTRLTVT.

This clonotype came up many times. The CDR3 reads CSAQIPNTEAFF. CDR3 in DNA: TGCAGTGCACAGATCCCGAACACTGAAGCTTTCTTT. The genes are TRBV20-1 and TRBJ1-1; D gene unclear. Germline CDR1 DFQATT, CDR2 SNEGSKA (reference sequence). The V gene lost 6 bases and the J gene lost 1 base, with 9 bases spanning the gap. The CDR3 runs to 12 residues.

This clonotype was picked up many times. The chain joins TRBV7-6 to TRBJ2-1, with 10 bases identical to TRBD1. After removal of 0 bases from V and 8 bases from J, the junction contained 7 bases not matched to a gene. The CDR3 sequence is 16 residues long. Germline lookup yields CDR1 SGHVS and CDR2 FNYEAQ. The CDR3 sequence: CASSLASGQGTYEQFF. DNA for the CDR3: TGTGCCAGCAGCTTAGCATCGGGACAGGGGACCTATGAGCAGTTCTTC.

This clonotype was detected many times. The CDR3 DNA reads as TGCGCCAGCAGCTTGGGGCCTAGAGCGGGAGAGACCCAGTACTTC. This codes for CASSLGPRAGETQYF. The rearrangement links TRBV5-1 to TRBJ2-5; D possibly corresponds to TRBD2 (6 bases). CDR1 and CDR2 from the germline V gene are SGHRS and YFSETQ. Trimming pared 0 bases from V and 4 bases from J, leaving 13 bases between. CDR3 length: 15 amino acids.

This clonotype was counted many times. This chain connects TRBV12-3 or TRBV12-4 to TRBJ1-5, with TRBD1 matching 12 bases. The CDR3 runs 18 residues. Trimming removed 6 bases from V and 1 base from J; junction bases left unmatched: 10. CDR3 region: CASRRGGQGAMSNQPQHF. DNA of the CDR3: TGTGCCAGCAGGAGGGGGGGACAGGGGGCGATGAGCAATCAGCCCCAGCATTTT.

Ten or more counts support this clonotype. A read error may produce the germline difference seen at one junction end. The chain has TRBV3-1 and TRBJ1-5, with no clear D. CDR1 and CDR2 from the germline V gene are LGHDT and YNNKEL (reference sequence). The CDR3 has 14 amino acids. CDR3 coding DNA: TGTGCCAGCAGCCCAAGGGCCGCGGGTCAGCCCCAGAATTTT. Protein product: CASSPRAAGQPQNF.

At least ten counts were recorded for this clonotype. The gene calls are TRBV7-9 and TRBJ2-1, with 9 nucleotides matching TRBD1. Looked up from germline, CDR1 is SEHNR and CDR2 is FQNEAQ (reference sequence). Trimming cost V 3 bases and J 9 bases; bases outside gene matches: 6. The length of the CDR3 is 14 residues. This CDR3 is CASSLTGGVPEQFF. The CDR3 nucleotides are TGTGCCAGCAGCTTGACAGGGGGAGTTCCTGAGCAGTTCTTC.

This clonotype occurred a few times. This chain links TRBV7-2 with TRBJ2-1; D assignment may be TRBD1 or TRBD2 (5 bases each). CDR1 SGHTA and CDR2 FQGNSA come from the germline V gene. CDR3 length: 14 amino acids. Trimming took off 10 bases at V and 2 bases at J, with 15 bases between the two ends. The DNA of the CDR3 is TGTGCCATCTCGGGGCGGGTCACCTACAATGAGCAGTTCTTC. It is translated as CAISGRVTYNEQFF.

This clonotype was found many times. V is TRBV5-1 and J is TRBJ2-1; 11 bases agree with TRBD1. CDR1 and CDR2 (germline): SGHRS, YFSETQ. The CDR3 consists of 14 residues. Trimming removed 3 bases from V and 8 bases from J; junction bases left unmatched: 4. CDR3 region: CASSYPGQGDEQFF. The CDR3 bases are TGCGCCAGCAGCTACCCGGGACAGGGGGATGAGCAGTTCTTC.

This clonotype occurred many times. V is TRBV27 and J is TRBJ1-2; no reliable D call. The CDR3 length is 14 residues. V was clipped by 5 bases and J by 8 bases, with 18 bases between them. Germline V gives CDR1 MNHEY, CDR2 SMNVEV (reference sequence). The CDR3 sequence is CASSPGSLLGGYTF. The CDR3, as DNA: TGTGCCAGCAGTCCGGGGTCCTTACTGGGAGGCTACACCTTC.

This clonotype was observed at least ten times. This chain joins TRBV28 and TRBJ1-5; possible D gene TRBD1, 5 bases. The CDR3 loop spans 15 amino acids. CDR1 MDHEN and CDR2 SYDVKM come from the germline V gene. The ends were cut back, 6 bases at V and 7 bases at J, with 19 bases in the middle. CDR3 sequence reads: CASSLGVGGRQPQHF. CDR3 coding DNA: TGTGCCAGCAGCCTAGGGGTCGGGGGAAGGCAGCCCCAGCATTTT. The variable domain in full, completed from reference TRBV28 and TRBJ1-5, reads DVKVTQSSRYLVKRTGEKVFLECVQDMDHENMFWYRQDPGLGLRLIYFSYDVKMKEKGDIPEGYSVSREKKERFSLILESASTNQTSMYLCASSLGVGGRQPQHFGDGTRLSIL.

This clonotype showed up many times. The chain links TRBV5-1 to TRBJ2-1, with D tentatively TRBD1 (5 bases). The germline CDR1 and CDR2 sequences are SGHRS and YFSETQ. This CDR3 is built from 15 residues. Between the trimmed V and J ends, which lost 0 bases and 4 bases, there was a span of 11 bases. In nucleotides, the CDR3 is TGCGCCAGCAGCTTGGCGGCAGGGATTTACAATGAGCAGTTCTTC. Amino acids: CASSLAAGIYNEQFF.

This clonotype appeared many times. The V gene is TRBV12-3 or TRBV12-4, the J gene TRBJ1-5; the D gene is possibly TRBD1 (5 bases). This CDR3 region has 15 residues. Trimming pared 2 bases from V and 3 bases from J, leaving 11 bases between. The CDR3 protein is CASSLTGTINQPQHF. The CDR3 coding sequence is TGTGCCAGCAGTTTAACCGGGACTATCAATCAGCCCCAGCATTTT.

This clonotype was observed at least ten times. V usage is TRBV5-1 and J usage is TRBJ2-7; D is possibly TRBD1 or TRBD2 (5 bases each). Germline V lookup: CDR1 SGHRS, CDR2 YFSETQ. Trimming took off 5 bases at V and 0 bases at J, with 12 bases between the two ends. The CDR3 spans 14 residues. The CDR3 region has the DNA TGCGCCAGCAGGTTCGAGGGGAGCTCCTACGAGCAGTACTTC. Translation gives CASRFEGSSYEQYF.

This clonotype was observed at least ten times. The J gene is TRBJ1-4, the V gene TRBV12-3 or TRBV12-4; D is undetermined. The CDR3 has 15 amino acids. V lost 2 bases and J lost 1, with 8 bases in between. In DNA form, the CDR3 reads TGTGCCAGCAGTTTATCGGCACAAACTAATGAAAAACTGTTTTTT. Translated: CASSLSAQTNEKLFF.

This clonotype was counted ten times or more. J is TRBJ2-1 and V is TRBV5-1; D unresolved. Germline V CDR1 and CDR2: SGHRS, YFSETQ. Trimming pared 2 bases from V and 8 bases from J, leaving 11 bases between. This CDR3 comprises 13 residues. The CDR3 sequence is CASSFEKVDEQFF. As DNA, the CDR3 is TGCGCCAGCAGCTTCGAGAAGGTGGATGAGCAGTTCTTC. Drawing the rest from reference TRBV5-1 and TRBJ2-1, the complete variable domain is KAGVTQTPRYLIKTRGQQVTLSCSPISGHRSVSWYQQTPGQGLQFLFEYFSETQRNKGNFPGRFSGRQFSNSRSEMNVSTLELGDSALYLCASSFEKVDEQFFGPGTRLTVL.

This clonotype was detected many times. One end of the junction is discordant with germline, which a read error may explain. The V gene is TRBV7-7, the J gene TRBJ2-1, with TRBD2 matching 8 bases. Germline V gives CDR1 SSHAT, CDR2 FNYEAQ (reference sequence). The CDR3 loop spans 14 amino acids. CDR3 amino acids: CASSSSGGAGEQFF. The CDR3 coding sequence is TGTGCTAGCAGCTCATCGGGGGGGGCGGGTGAGCAGTTCTTC.

This clonotype was found many times. The chain joins TRBV5-8 to TRBJ2-3; 12 bases map to TRBD2. V was clipped by 4 bases and J by 4 bases; unmatched bases: 7. The CDR3 spans 16 residues. CDR1 and CDR2 (germline): SGHTS, YDEGEE. CDR3 residues: CASSAELAGGPDTQYF. In nucleotides, the CDR3 is TGTGCCAGCAGCGCAGAACTAGCGGGGGGACCAGATACGCAGTATTTT. Filled out from reference TRBV5-8 and TRBJ2-3, the complete variable domain reads EAGVTQSPTHLIKTRGQQATLRCSPISGHTSVYWYQQALGLGLQFLLWYDEGEERNRGNFPPRFSGRQFPNYSSELNVNALELEDSALYLCASSAELAGGPDTQYFGPGTRLTVL.

This clonotype showed up many times. This rearrangement joins TRBV5-1 to TRBJ1-4; 8 bases match TRBD1. The CDR3 has 16 residues. CDR1 is SGHRS, CDR2 YFSETQ, per germline. Trimming removed 4 bases from V and 0 bases from J; junction bases left unmatched: 5. The CDR3 DNA reads TGCGCCAGCAGCCGACAGGGGACCGCAACTAATGAAAAACTGTTTTTT. This sequence encodes CASSRQGTATNEKLFF.

This clonotype was found many times. The chain combines TRBV20-1 with TRBJ2-1; D may correspond to TRBD1 or TRBD2 (6 bases each). The CDR3 covers 15 residues. From germline, CDR1 is DFQATT and CDR2 SNEGSKA (reference sequence). V gave up 4 bases and J gave up 5 bases, with 18 bases separating them. This CDR3 is CSATRRGARHNEQFF. As DNA, the CDR3 is TGCAGTGCTACAAGAAGGGGGGCCCGTCACAATGAGCAGTTCTTC.

In its sample, this clonotype was seen many times. The chain links TRBV20-1 to TRBJ2-5, with TRBD1 matching 11 bases. This CDR3 spans 15 amino acids. Germline CDR1 and CDR2: DFQATT and SNEGSKA (reference sequence). The trim removed 6 bases at V and 2 bases at J, leaving 8 bases unmatched. In DNA, the CDR3 is TGCAGTGCGTCCGGGACAGGGGGAAGGCAAGAGACCCAGTACTTC. Protein sequence: CSASGTGGRQETQYF.

This clonotype was seen more than once but under ten times. Just one base apart from a much larger clone, this may be a read error. The V and J genes are TRBV5-1 and TRBJ2-7, with TRBD2 as a possible D gene (5 bases). The CDR3 runs 13 residues. The ends were cut back, 5 bases at V and 7 bases at J, with 16 bases in the middle. Germline CDR1 is SGHRS and CDR2 is YFSETQ. The DNA of the CDR3 is TGCGCCAGCAGGTCGGGAAAGACTACGGAGCAGTACTTC. This sequence encodes CASRSGKTTEQYF.

This clonotype was found many times. The chain employs TRBV24-1 and TRBJ2-2; the D is unclear. Trimming took off 4 bases at V and 5 bases at J, with 10 bases between the two ends. Germline lookup yields CDR1 KGHDR and CDR2 SFDVKD. The CDR3 is made up of 14 amino acids. The CDR3 DNA is TGTGCCACCAGTGAACAGATTCCGACCGGGGAGCTGTTTTTT. Amino acid sequence: CATSEQIPTGELFF.

This clonotype was observed many times. The gene calls are TRBV12-3 or TRBV12-4 and TRBJ1-2; 10 bases match TRBD1. The CDR3 extends over 13 amino acids. After removal of 5 bases from V and 8 bases from J, the junction contained 5 bases not matched to a gene. CDR3 bases: TGTGCCAGCAGTGGGACAGGGGAACTGGGCTACACCTTC. Protein: CASSGTGELGYTF.

This clonotype was counted at least ten times. This chain connects TRBV5-5 to TRBJ2-7; no clear D gene. Germline loops: CDR1 SGHKS, CDR2 YYEKEE (reference sequence). The CDR3 spans 14 residues. The V end lost 3 bases, the J end lost 5 bases, and 15 bases lay between the germline ends. CDR3 loop: CASSWAITLDEQYF. The DNA of the CDR3 is TGTGCCAGCAGCTGGGCCATTACCCTGGACGAGCAGTACTTC. Together with reference TRBV5-5 and TRBJ2-7, the CDR3 gives the full variable domain: DAGVTQSPTHLIKTRGQQVTLRCSPISGHKSVSWYQQVLGQGPQFIFQYYEKEERGRGNFPDRFSARQFPNYSSELNVNALLLGDSALYLCASSWAITLDEQYFGPGTRLTVT.